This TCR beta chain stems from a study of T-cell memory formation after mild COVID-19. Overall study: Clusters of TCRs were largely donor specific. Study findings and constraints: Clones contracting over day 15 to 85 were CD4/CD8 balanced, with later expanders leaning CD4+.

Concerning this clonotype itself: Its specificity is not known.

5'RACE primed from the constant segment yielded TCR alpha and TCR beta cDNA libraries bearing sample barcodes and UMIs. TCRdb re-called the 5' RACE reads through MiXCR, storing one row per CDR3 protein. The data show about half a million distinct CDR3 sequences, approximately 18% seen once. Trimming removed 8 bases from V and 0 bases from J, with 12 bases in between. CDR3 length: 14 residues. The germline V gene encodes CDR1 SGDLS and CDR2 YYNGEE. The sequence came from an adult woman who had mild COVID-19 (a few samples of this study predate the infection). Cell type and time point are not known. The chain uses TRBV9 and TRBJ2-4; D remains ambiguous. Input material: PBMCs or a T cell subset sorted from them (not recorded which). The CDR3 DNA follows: TGTGCCAGTACAACTGGGCTAGCCAAAAACATTCAGTACTTC. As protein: CASTTGLAKNIQYF.